Following are 3 T cell receptor beta chains from one sample sequenced in a study of T cells after yellow fever vaccination. Each CDR3 protein is one row after TCRdb ran MiXCR on the 5' RACE reads. The sample has some 220,000 distinct CDR3 sequences, 3% to 4% seen once; the top ten hold 3.2%. Sequencing was performed on CD4+ T cells sorted from PBMCs, taken 10 days after the yellow fever booster vaccination. The receptor source for this set is a man aged 18 to 35 who received the YFV17D yellow fever vaccine.

This clonotype was seen repeatedly, ten times or more. The chain recombines TRBV29-1 with TRBJ2-1; D possibly corresponds to TRBD1 (6 bases). The germline gives CDR1 SQVTM, CDR2 ANQGSEA. This CDR3 is built from 14 residues. V shed 2 bases and J shed 4 bases, with 12 bases lying between them. CDR3 sequence: CSVERRGTYNEQFF. Written as DNA, the CDR3 is TGCAGCGTTGAAAGGAGAGGGACATACAATGAGCAGTTCTTC.

The V gene is TRBV7-9, the J gene TRBJ1-1; D perhaps matches TRBD1 (6 bases). The CDR3 has 14 amino acids. Germline CDR1 is SEHNR and CDR2 is FQNEAQ (reference sequence). The germline V and J ends were trimmed by 5 bases and 5 bases, with 15 bases remaining between them. The CDR3 loop is CASSPGAGDTEAFF. CDR3 nucleotides: TGTGCCAGCAGCCCCGGAGCAGGGGATACTGAAGCTTTCTTT.

This clonotype has at least ten counts. The CDR3 loop is CASSPDRGHTF. CDR3 bases: TGTGCCAGCAGCCCGGACAGGGGACATACCTTC. The gene calls are TRBV5-5 and TRBJ1-2; TRBD1 agrees at 9 bases. This CDR3 is built from 11 residues. The V gene end was trimmed by 4 bases and the J gene end by 14 bases; junction bases not matched to a gene: 6. The germline CDR1 and CDR2 sequences are SGHKS and YYEKEE (reference sequence).